The entry that follows covers one T cell receptor (beta chain) sequence. The antigen is undetermined. CDR1 SGDLS and CDR2 YYNGEE come from the germline V gene. This CDR3 is 16 amino acids long. The V segment lost 3 bases and the J segment 5 bases; nucleotides outside the gene matches: 10. The data are from a study of T cell responses to AZD1222 COVID-19 vaccine. Study outcomes and limitations: All repertoire sampling was performed exclusively after the peak T cell response. Nearly half of spike-specific TCRs reportedly target variant regions that are unmutated in the B.1.351 and B.1.1.7 variants. Rises in breadth and depth of Spike-specific TCRs came after two AZD1222 doses. Most donors were white British and more were female, and clonal diversity was possibly underestimated.

The table came from immunoSEQ multiplex PCR; TCRdb's copy has only in-frame clones and leaves some out. The sample lists about 180,000 clones, approximately 90% occurring once. This chain joins TRBV9 and TRBJ1-3; 8 nucleotides line up with TRBD1. This specimen was peripheral blood, taken on day 0 of AZD1222 vaccination. The TCR originated in an adult in good health. The CDR3 spells CASSARGQGRRNTIYF. The CDR3 nucleotides are TGTGCCAGCAGCGCTCGAGGACAGGGACGGAGAAACACCATATATTTT.